This T cell receptor beta chain was profiled in a study of CD8 T cells in ankylosing spondylitis. General study points: Disease-linked clones displayed a CD8+ phenotype and appeared relatively rarely in peripheral blood. The authors reported significant enrichment of disease-linked clones in matched ankylosing spondylitis synovial fluid.

Libraries for TCR beta were made by quantitative 5'-RACE with molecular barcodes. TCRdb re-called the 5' RACE reads with MiXCR, one entry per CDR3 protein. The repertoire holds roughly 120,000 distinct CDR3 sequences, with about 6.4% as singletons. The V segment lost 1 base and the J segment 2 bases; nucleotides outside the gene matches: 7. This CDR3 has 16 amino acids. The germline V gene encodes CDR1 SGHVS and CDR2 FNYEAQ. This clonotype was detected ten times or more. Antigen specificity is unknown. This receptor was taken from a male donor with ankylosing spondylitis or in good health (not recorded which). This chain uses TRBV7-6 with TRBJ2-7; 8 bases agree with TRBD1. Material: blood, either unsorted or a sorted T cell fraction (not recorded which). The CDR3 region has the DNA TGTGCCAGCAGCTTAGAACTGGGACAGGCGGCCTACGAGCAGTACTTC. Protein sequence: CASSLELGQAAYEQYF.